One sample yielded the 25 T cell receptor beta chains listed below, sequenced in a study of cytomegalovirus exposure and HLA in healthy donors. The PCR contained 60 Vbeta and 13 Jbeta primers. Assay used: immunoSEQ multiplex PCR; TCRdb lists only in-frame clones, some missing. The table records some 170,000 clones, roughly 80% of them present only once. Sequencing used PBMCs. The receptors derive from a man younger than 35 in good health and CMV-seropositive.

The genes are TRBV27 and TRBJ1-5, with TRBD1 as a possible D gene (5 bases). CDR1 is MNHEY and CDR2 is SMNVEV in the germline V gene (reference sequence). This CDR3 has 12 amino acids. The V end lost 6 bases, the J end lost 8 bases, and 11 bases lay between the germline ends. CDR3 nucleotide sequence: TGTGCCAGCAGGACGGGGGGGGAGCCCCAGCATTTT. Amino acids: CASRTGGEPQHF.

V usage is TRBV10-1 and J usage is TRBJ2-7; 7 nucleotides match TRBD2. J was trimmed by 3 bases and V by 7 bases; bases with no gene match: 9. The CDR3 contains 14 residues. The germline gives CDR1 WNHNN, CDR2 SYGVQD (reference sequence). This chain's CDR3 is CASMLGGRLYEQYF. In DNA form, the CDR3 reads TGCGCCAGCATGCTGGGGGGGAGGCTCTACGAGCAGTACTTC.

This chain links TRBV25-1 with TRBJ2-3; TRBD1 is a possible D gene (5 bases). The length of the CDR3 is 13 residues. CDR1 is MGHDK and CDR2 is SYGVNS in the germline V gene. Trimming pared 7 bases from V and 2 bases from J, leaving 10 bases between. Here the CDR3 reads CASTDIYTDTQYF. CDR3 nucleotides: TGTGCCAGCACGGACATATACACAGATACGCAGTATTTT.

The chain couples TRBV29-1 to TRBJ1-1; 8 nucleotides agree with TRBD1. There are 18 residues in the CDR3. In germline, CDR1 is SQVTM, CDR2 ANQGSEA. Trimming took 1 base from V and 2 from J; bases not matched to a gene: 15. The CDR3 DNA sequence: TGCAGCGTTGAAGTTATCCGAGGACAGGGCTGGGTTAACACTGAAGCTTTCTTT. Protein sequence: CSVEVIRGQGWVNTEAFF.

The V and J genes are TRBV19 and TRBJ2-1; a possible D gene is TRBD2 (5 bases). The CDR3 length is 13 residues. Per germline, CDR1 LNHDA and CDR2 SQIVND (reference sequence). Trimming left V 7 bases short and J 4 bases short, with 11 bases between. The CDR3 protein is CASNSGTYNEQFF. CDR3 coding DNA: TGTGCCAGTAACAGCGGTACATACAATGAGCAGTTCTTC.

The chain combines TRBV13 with TRBJ1-2; D gene unclear. Germline values: CDR1 PRHDT, CDR2 FYEKMQ (reference sequence). This CDR3 is built from 14 residues. Trimming cost V 0 bases and J 0 bases, with 5 bases left between them. The CDR3 nucleotides are TGTGCCAGCAGCTTAGGCCTAGCTAACTATGGCTACACCTTC. Residues: CASSLGLANYGYTF.

Written as DNA, the CDR3 is TGTGCCAGCAGGCAAGGACAGGGGCAGGGTCGGTACTTC. Translated, it gives CASRQGQGQGRYF. The chain has TRBV28 and TRBJ2-7, with 9 bases that match TRBD1. There are 13 residues in the CDR3. Germline assignment: CDR1 MDHEN and CDR2 SYDVKM. V shed 6 bases, J shed 12 bases, and the junction held 12 bases outside the gene matches.

Comment on this clone: The same CDR3 also results from other DNA sequences found in this sample. The chain has TRBV5-1 and TRBJ1-1; D not resolved. The CDR3 is 12 amino acids. V lost 4 bases, J lost 1 base, and 5 bases lay in between. Germline CDR1 and CDR2: SGHRS and YFSETQ. CDR3 in amino acids: CASSPGNTEAFF. DNA of the CDR3: TGCGCCAGCAGCCCCGGGAACACTGAAGCTTTCTTT.

The V and J genes are TRBV29-1 and TRBJ1-2; TRBD1 matches at 10 bases. J lost 2 bases, V lost 4 bases, and 7 bases had no gene match. Germline CDR1 is SQVTM and CDR2 is ANQGSEA. CDR3 length: 15 amino acids. CDR3 sequence reads: CSVGPGQGENYGYTF. The CDR3 bases are TGCAGCGTTGGTCCCGGACAGGGGGAAAACTATGGCTACACCTTC. Based on the CDR3 plus reference TRBV29-1 and TRBJ1-2, the full variable domain is SAVISQKPSRDICQRGTSLTIQCQVDSQVTMMFWYRQQPGQSLTLIATANQGSEATYESGFVIDKFPISRPNLTFSTLTVSNMSPEDSSIYLCSVGPGQGENYGYTFGSGTRLTVV.

This CDR3 is CASSPGRTNEKLFF. The CDR3 DNA is TGCGCCAGCAGCCCAGGGCGCACTAATGAAAAACTGTTTTTT. V and J are TRBV5-1 and TRBJ1-4; TRBD1 might be the D (5 bases). V gave up 4 bases and J gave up 2 bases, with 9 bases separating them. The CDR3 length is 14 residues. CDR1 and CDR2 (germline): SGHRS, YFSETQ.

This sequence joins TRBV18 and TRBJ2-2, with a tentative D call TRBD2 (5 bases). Germline V CDR1 and CDR2: KGHSH, LQKENI. V was shortened by 2 bases and J by 6 bases, with 16 bases between the two germline ends. This CDR3 comprises 16 residues. In nucleotides, the CDR3 is TGTGCCAGCTCACCAATGTACGGGGTCCGGGCCGGGGAGCTGTTTTTT. It is translated as CASSPMYGVRAGELFF.

The rearrangement links TRBV6-5 to TRBJ2-2, with D hard to call. The CDR3 is 14 amino acids. Trimming stripped 7 bases from V and 5 bases from J, with 14 bases between. Per the germline V gene, CDR1 is MNHEY and CDR2 is SVGAGI. For the CDR3, the DNA is TGTGCCAGCATGCTATTGTCTACGACCGGGGAGCTGTTTTTT. Its protein is CASMLLSTTGELFF.

In this sample, this clone turned up a few times. The V call is TRBV18, the J call TRBJ2-6, with TRBD2 as a possible D gene (7 bases). Germline V gives CDR1 KGHSH, CDR2 LQKENI. The CDR3 contains 17 residues. V gave up 6 bases and J gave up 4 bases, with 19 bases separating them. CDR3 amino acids: CASSPDGGAWGANVLTF. The CDR3 coding sequence is TGTGCCAGCTCCCCTGATGGGGGGGCGTGGGGGGCCAACGTCCTGACTTTC.

The J gene is TRBJ1-3, the V gene TRBV27, with D possibly being TRBD1 (5 bases). Between the trimmed V and J ends, which lost 11 bases and 1 base, there was a span of 12 bases. CDR1 is MNHEY, CDR2 SMNVEV, per germline (reference sequence). The CDR3 is 13 residues long. CDR3 residues: CACGDLSGNTIYF. CDR3 coding DNA: TGTGCCTGCGGGGACCTTTCTGGAAACACCATATATTTT.

The sample holds one count of this clone. The genes are TRBV9 and TRBJ2-5, with 9 bases aligning to TRBD2. J gave up 4 bases and V 0 bases, and 4 bases lay outside the gene matches. Per the germline V gene, CDR1 is SGDLS and CDR2 is YYNGEE. The CDR3 runs 15 residues. CDR3 coding DNA: TGTGCCAGCAGCGTAGCGGCTAGCGGGATAGAGACCCAGTACTTC. It codes for CASSVAASGIETQYF.

The V gene is TRBV5-4, the J gene TRBJ2-5; 9 nucleotides line up with TRBD1. With V trimmed by 4 bases and J by 5 bases, 9 bases remained unmatched. Germline values: CDR1 SGHNT, CDR2 YYREEE (reference sequence). The CDR3 totals 15 residues. The CDR3 protein is CASSKTTGGGETQYF. The CDR3 DNA sequence: TGTGCCAGCAGCAAGACTACAGGGGGCGGGGAGACCCAGTACTTC.

The chain employs TRBV19 and TRBJ2-7; D possibly corresponds to TRBD1 (5 bases). This CDR3 has 18 amino acids. The germline V gene encodes CDR1 LNHDA and CDR2 SQIVND (reference sequence). Trimming removed 3 bases from V and 0 bases from J, with 21 bases in between. CDR3 sequence reads: CASSIGRPGSLSSYEQYF. The CDR3 DNA follows: TGTGCCAGTAGTATCGGGCGGCCAGGGTCGCTTAGCTCCTACGAGCAGTACTTC.

The chain combines TRBV30 with TRBJ2-5, with D possibly being TRBD2 (6 bases). V lost 0 bases to trimming and J lost 7 bases, with 12 bases between them. The V gene's germline CDR1 is GTSNPN and CDR2 SVGIG (reference sequence). The CDR3 extends over 13 amino acids. CDR3 nucleotide sequence: TGTGCCTGGAGTGTACGCGGGGCTGGGACCCAGTACTTC. This gives the protein CAWSVRGAGTQYF.

The chain uses TRBV6-6 and TRBJ2-7; the D gene is possibly TRBD1 (5 bases). Trimming cost V 2 bases and J 2 bases, with 7 bases left between them. CDR1 is MNHNY, CDR2 SVGAGI, per germline (reference sequence). The CDR3 length is 13 residues. The CDR3 loop is CASSYGAAYEQYF. CDR3 sequence (DNA): TGTGCCAGCAGTTACGGGGCCGCCTACGAGCAGTACTTC.

The chain links TRBV5-8 to TRBJ1-1; possible D gene TRBD1, 5 bases. There are 15 residues in the CDR3. V was pared by 4 bases and J by 1 base, with 14 bases between. The germline V gene has CDR1 SGHTS and CDR2 YDEGEE. CDR3 region: CASSLGVRGNTEAFF. Here the CDR3 DNA reads TGTGCCAGCAGCCTGGGAGTTAGGGGGAACACTGAAGCTTTCTTT.

This rearrangement joins TRBV14 to TRBJ1-1, with 7 bases fitting TRBD1. CDR3 size: 17 residues. Germline CDR1 SGHDN, CDR2 FVKESK. V shed 0 bases, J shed 0 bases, and the junction held 7 bases outside the gene matches. This CDR3 reads CASSQDRGTVLNTEAFF. CDR3 DNA: TGTGCCAGCAGCCAAGACAGGGGGACAGTACTGAACACTGAAGCTTTCTTT.

Worth noting for this clone: Sequence at one end of the junction differs from germline and may be a read error. CDR3 nucleotide sequence: TGTGCTAGCAGCTTAAGTACTAGCGGGAGGGGACCCTACAATGAGCAGTTCTTC. Encoded protein: CASSLSTSGRGPYNEQFF. The chain is built from TRBV7-7 and TRBJ2-1; TRBD2 agrees at 13 bases. CDR3 length: 18 residues. In germline, CDR1 is SSHAT, CDR2 FNYEAQ (reference sequence).

The chain links TRBV5-1 to TRBJ1-4, with 8 bases lining up with TRBD1. Trimming cost V 4 bases and J 8 bases; bases outside gene matches: 13. CDR1 SGHRS and CDR2 YFSETQ come from the germline V gene. CDR3 length: 16 residues. This chain's CDR3 is CASSPTWTGTPEKLFF. CDR3 DNA: TGCGCCAGCAGCCCGACCTGGACAGGGACCCCGGAAAAACTGTTTTTT.

V usage is TRBV6-5 and J usage is TRBJ1-2; D not resolved. The ends were cut back, 2 bases at V and 7 bases at J, with 11 bases in the middle. Looked up from germline, CDR1 is MNHEY and CDR2 is SVGAGI. The CDR3 length is 13 residues. The CDR3 nucleotides read TGTGCCAGCAGTTACGTGTCAGGAAGTGGCTACACCTTC. It yields the protein CASSYVSGSGYTF.

V is TRBV28 and J is TRBJ2-1, with D possibly matching TRBD2 (5 bases). Germline values: CDR1 MDHEN, CDR2 SYDVKM. Trimming took off 3 bases at V and 0 bases at J, with 15 bases between the two ends. The CDR3 has 17 amino acids. CDR3 DNA: TGTGCCAGCAGTTTCGGGGTAGGGCACAGCTCCTACAATGAGCAGTTCTTC. This translates into CASSFGVGHSSYNEQFF.